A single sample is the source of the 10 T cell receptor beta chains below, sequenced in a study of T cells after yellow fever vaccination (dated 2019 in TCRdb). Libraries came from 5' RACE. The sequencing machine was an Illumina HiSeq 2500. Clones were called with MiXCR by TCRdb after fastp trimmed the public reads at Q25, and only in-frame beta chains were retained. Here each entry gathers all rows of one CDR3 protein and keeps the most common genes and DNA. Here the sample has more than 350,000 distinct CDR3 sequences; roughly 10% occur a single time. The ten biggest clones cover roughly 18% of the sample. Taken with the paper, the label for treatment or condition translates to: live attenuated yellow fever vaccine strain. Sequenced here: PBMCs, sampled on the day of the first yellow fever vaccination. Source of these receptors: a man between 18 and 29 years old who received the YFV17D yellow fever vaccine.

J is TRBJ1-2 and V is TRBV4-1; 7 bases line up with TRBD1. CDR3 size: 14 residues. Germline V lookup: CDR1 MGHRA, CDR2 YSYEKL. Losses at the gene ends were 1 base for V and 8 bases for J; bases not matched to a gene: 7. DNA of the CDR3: TGCGCCAGCAGCCAAGGGCAGTGGACAGGAGGCTACACCTTC. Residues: CASSQGQWTGGYTF.

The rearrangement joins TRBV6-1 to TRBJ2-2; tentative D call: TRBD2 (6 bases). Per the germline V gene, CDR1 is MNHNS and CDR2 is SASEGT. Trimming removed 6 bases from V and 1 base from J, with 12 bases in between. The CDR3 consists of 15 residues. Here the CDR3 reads CASRPPGLNTGELFF. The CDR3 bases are TGTGCCAGCAGGCCGCCGGGACTGAACACCGGGGAGCTGTTTTTT.

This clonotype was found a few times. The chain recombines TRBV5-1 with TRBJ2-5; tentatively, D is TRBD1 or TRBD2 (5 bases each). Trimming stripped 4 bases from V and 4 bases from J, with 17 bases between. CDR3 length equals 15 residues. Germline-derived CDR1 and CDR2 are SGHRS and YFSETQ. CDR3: CASSDPEGSGETQYF. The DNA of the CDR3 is TGCGCCAGCAGCGACCCTGAGGGGTCGGGAGAGACCCAGTACTTC. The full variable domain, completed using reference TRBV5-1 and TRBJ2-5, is KAGVTQTPRYLIKTRGQQVTLSCSPISGHRSVSWYQQTPGQGLQFLFEYFSETQRNKGNFPGRFSGRQFSNSRSEMNVSTLELGDSALYLCASSDPEGSGETQYFGPGTRLLVL.

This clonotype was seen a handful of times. The CDR3 DNA reads as TGTGCCAGCAGTCAAGCGGACCGGTATTACACTGAAGCTTTCTTT. It specifies CASSQADRYYTEAFF. The J gene is TRBJ1-1, the V gene TRBV28; D gene uncertain. CDR1 MDHEN and CDR2 SYDVKM come from the germline V gene. CDR3 length: 15 residues. V shed 5 bases and J shed 3 bases, with 16 bases lying between them.

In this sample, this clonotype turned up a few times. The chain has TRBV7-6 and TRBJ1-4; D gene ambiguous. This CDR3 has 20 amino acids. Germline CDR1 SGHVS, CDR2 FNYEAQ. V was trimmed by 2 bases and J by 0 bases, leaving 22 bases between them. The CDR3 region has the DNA TGTGCCAGCAGCTTATCGCGGACCCCGGAAGGCGGTGCAACTAATGAAAAACTGTTTTTT. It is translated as CASSLSRTPEGGATNEKLFF.

CDR3 sequence (DNA): TGTGCCAGCAACCCAGCGGGGGGGAACTACGAGCAGTACTTC. It encodes CASNPAGGNYEQYF. The chain recombines TRBV27 with TRBJ2-7, with TRBD2 identical over 10 bases. The CDR3 is made up of 14 amino acids. Trimming took 7 bases from V and 3 from J; bases not matched to a gene: 6. The germline CDR1 and CDR2 sequences are MNHEY and SMNVEV (reference sequence).

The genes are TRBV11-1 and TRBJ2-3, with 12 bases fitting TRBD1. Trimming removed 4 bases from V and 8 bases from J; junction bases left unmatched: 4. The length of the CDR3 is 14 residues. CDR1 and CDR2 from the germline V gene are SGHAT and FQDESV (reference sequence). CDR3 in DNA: TGTGCCAGCAGCTCGGGACAGGGGGCCAGTACGCAGTATTTT. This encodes CASSSGQGASTQYF.

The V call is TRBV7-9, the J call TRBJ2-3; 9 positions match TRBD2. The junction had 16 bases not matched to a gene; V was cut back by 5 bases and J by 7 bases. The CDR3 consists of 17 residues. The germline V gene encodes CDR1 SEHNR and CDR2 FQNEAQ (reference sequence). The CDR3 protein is CASSPPNSAGGRYTQYF. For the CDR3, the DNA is TGTGCCAGCAGCCCGCCAAACTCAGCGGGGGGCCGATATACGCAGTATTTT. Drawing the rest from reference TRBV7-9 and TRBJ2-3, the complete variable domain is DTGVSQNPRHKITKRGQNVTFRCDPISEHNRLYWYRQTLGQGPEFLTYFQNEAQLEKSRLLSDRFSAERPKGSFSTLEIQRTEQGDSAMYLCASSPPNSAGGRYTQYFGPGTRLTVL.

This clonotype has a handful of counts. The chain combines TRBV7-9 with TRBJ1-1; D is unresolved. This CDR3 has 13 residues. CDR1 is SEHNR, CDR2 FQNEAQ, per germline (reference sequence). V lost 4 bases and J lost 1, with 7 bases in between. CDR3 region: CASSSVGNTEAFF. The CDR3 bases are TGTGCCAGCAGCTCAGTCGGGAACACTGAAGCTTTCTTT.

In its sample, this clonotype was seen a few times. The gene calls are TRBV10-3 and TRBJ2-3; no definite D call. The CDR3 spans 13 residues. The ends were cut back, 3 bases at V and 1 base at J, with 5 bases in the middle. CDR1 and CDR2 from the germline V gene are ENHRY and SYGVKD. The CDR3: CAISDQGTDTQYF. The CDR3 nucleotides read TGTGCCATCAGTGACCAGGGCACAGATACGCAGTATTTT.